This entry concerns a single T cell receptor (beta chain). RNA transcripts provided the source from which TCR beta CDR3 regions were amplified. Primed by the HTBI set, a first-round RT-PCR was run on the TCR CDR3. MiXCR, applied by TCRdb to the multiplex PCR reads, yields one record per CDR3 protein. Counted here are a few hundred thousand distinct CDR3 sequences, about 43% occurring once; the ten biggest clones make up approximately 7.5%. These data originate in a study of T cells in Graves' hyperthyroidism and ophthalmopathy. The length of the CDR3 is 13 residues. V dropped 3 bases and J dropped 6; count of bases not matched to a gene: 5. Germline CDR1 and CDR2: DFQATT and SNEGSKA (reference sequence). Clinical symptoms, serum thyroxine and TRAb, thyroid ultrasound and orbital computed tomography were used for the diagnoses.

This rearrangement joins TRBV20-1 to TRBJ2-7, with TRBD2 matching 10 bases. This receptor was identified in a woman aged 18-29 years with Graves' hyperthyroidism. Sample: peripheral blood or thyroid tissue (not recorded which). The CDR3, as DNA: TGCAGTGCTAGTCTAGCGGGAGTTTCCGAGCAGTACTTC. Translated: CSASLAGVSEQYF.